This T cell receptor (beta chain) was sequenced during a study of blood T cells in healthy people across ages. Study-level findings and limits: TCR beta diversity, measured per million T cells, fell in a roughly linear way with age. The study lacked donor CMV status, which possibly confounded expanded clonotype changes.

Samples each had at least 5.5 micrograms of total RNA extracted. A second PCR of 7 to 11 cycles used a sample-barcoded 5' primer and a J-beta primer mix. TCRdb reanalysed the 5' RACE reads using MiXCR and keeps one entry per CDR3 protein. This table has roughly 640,000 distinct CDR3 sequences, approximately 30% appearing once. This CDR3 is 15 amino acids long. Germline values: CDR1 WSHSY, CDR2 SAAADI. J lost 4 bases, V lost 7 bases, and 8 bases had no gene match. This clonotype was counted only a few times. Its antigen is not identified. The V call is TRBV10-2, the J call TRBJ2-2, with 8 bases fitting TRBD2. What was sequenced was blood. The sequence derives from a woman of 80 years or more in good health. The CDR3 coding sequence is TGCGCCAGCAAACCCCGCGGGGGGCCCACCGGGGAGCTGTTTTTT. This codes for CASKPRGGPTGELFF.